These T cell receptor beta chains were read from a single sample in a study of T cell responses to AZD1222 COVID-19 vaccine. Assay: immunoSEQ multiplex PCR; the TCRdb copy retains only in-frame clones and omits some. The sample includes fewer than 110,000 clones, about nine tenths of them seen just once. Sample: peripheral blood, taken on day 0 of AZD1222 vaccination. The source of these receptors is an adult in good health. Both conserved end residues are part of each CDR3. The order of the fields is V gene, CDR3 protein.

TRBV28 | CASSLNRWTNYGYTF
TRBV7-9 | CASSVPGTGNTGELFF
TRBV2 | CASKEGEEETQYF
TRBV27 | CASSFLRTGSDYGYTF
TRBV28 | CASRPPNSGEAFF
TRBV29-1 | CSVSKATSNTEAFF
TRBV2 | CASSDAQNTEAFF
TRBV23-1 | CASSSWTVRELFF
TRBV7-2 | CASSSLPGQPQHF
TRBV7-2 | CASSYRANQPQHF
TRBV10-3 | CAISEGGLAGPQETQYF
TRBV5-1 | CASSHGQGIPQETQYF
TRBV5-4 | CASSLRGIGETQYF
TRBV4-1 | CASSQGADGGEQYF
TRBV30 | CAWSAGQGAVETQYF
TRBV7-3 | CASSRDRNTEAFF
TRBV2 | CASSEEVVRYEQYF
TRBV27 | CASSGLAGTDTQYF
TRBV24-1 | CATSVPGAQETQYF
TRBV6-5 | CASSYARNTEAFF
TRBV7-2 | CASSLMDNQPQHF
TRBV9 | CASSDTLYNSPLHF
TRBV15 | CATSTQGRLFF
TRBV5-1 | CASSLGVGITGELFF
TRBV5-1 | CASSFLDGGVTEAFF
TRBV27 | CASSSRGTGGHEQYF
TRBV27 | CASRFTSGTNEAFF
TRBV21-1 | CATMKARLLQRSGANVLTF
TRBV12-3/TRBV12-4 | CASNSKGNTEAFF
TRBV4-1 | CASSKSTGARTF
TRBV7-2 | CASSPRQGSSYNEQFF
TRBV19 | CASSMQQRNYGYTF
TRBV7-6 | CASSPTTTNEKLFF
TRBV20-1 | CSARQGQRQFF
TRBV18 | CASSPNPGQGPQPQHF
TRBV9 | CASSVGQQETQYF
TRBV5-4 | CASSSGTSGRSDTQYF
TRBV3-1/TRBV3-2 | CASSQDGGGADTGRSNQPQHF
TRBV5-1 | CASSFEADNEQFF
TRBV27 | CASSLSGLGTDTQYF
TRBV5-1 | CASSFSGEGRTEAFF
TRBV10-2 | CASSDGGSKPYNEQFF
TRBV7-3 | CASSRTSGIYNEQFF
TRBV4-3 | CASSRLGTAYEQYF
TRBV6-2/TRBV6-3 | CASSYPRDRGLGNQPQHF
TRBV27 | CASSPLTETYEQYF
TRBV15 | CATSREGDGQGTRGYGYTF
TRBV6-2/TRBV6-3 | CASNPDRVKENTEAFF
TRBV4-1 | CASSEGGLAGYEQYF
TRBV28 | CASIGVGQPQHF
TRBV19 | CASSIDGQGGGYEQYF
TRBV7-9 | CASSSQGATNQPQHF
TRBV15 | CATSRAPQIRSNEKLFF
TRBV5-8 | CASSLGPGYGYTF
TRBV29-1 | CSVPSGYSAEAFF
TRBV7-2 | CASSLAGLAGGWSKNEQFF
TRBV28 | CASPPGQSFTYSNQPQHF
TRBV9 | CASSPREQAGEAFF
TRBV5-8 | CASSLRFGQLNNEQFF